This section outlines one TCR beta chain sequence together with its context. Germline values: CDR1 WNHNN, CDR2 SYGVQD (reference sequence). CDR3 length: 13 amino acids. V lost 1 base to trimming and J lost 3 bases, with 7 bases between them. The data stem from a study of shared clonotypes between healthy human individuals. About the study: Every donor yielded three CD4 naive, three CD4 memory, two CD8 naive and one CD8 memory plate.

Naive CD8 cells were CD45RO-negative, positively selected for CCR7, excluding terminally differentiated effector memory CD45RA+ cells. Assay execution proceeded at the deep level. Each sorted subset replicate got 200 ng genomic DNA, 25,000 to 35,000 genomes. Profiling relied on immunoSEQ multiplex PCR, and the TCRdb table lists in-frame clones only, not all of them. The sample contains some 800,000 clones, 90% to 95% of which appear only once. The sequencing sample was made of naive CD8+ T cells sorted from blood. This TCR was recovered from a man aged 30 to 39 in good health. The V gene is TRBV10-1, the J gene TRBJ2-7; TRBD1 might be the D (5 bases). In DNA, the CDR3 is TGCGCCAGCAGTGAGTGGGGCTTCTACGAGCAGTACTTC. Amino acid sequence: CASSEWGFYEQYF.